The clone carrying this T cell receptor (beta chain) was counted only a few times. Total RNA, at least 5 micrograms per sample, came from PBMCs. A J-beta primer mix and a sample-barcoded 5' primer were used in a second PCR of about 6 to 12 cycles. Each CDR3 protein is one row after TCRdb ran MiXCR on the 5' RACE reads. The sample holds about 560,000 distinct CDR3 sequences, about a quarter seen once. The data derive from a study of blood T cells in healthy people across ages. V dropped 10 bases and J dropped 3; count of bases not matched to a gene: 9. There are 15 residues in the CDR3. Germline V gene data show CDR1 as MNHEY and CDR2 as SVGEGT. The same data also went into a second study, on T cells of mothers and their children. As reported in that work: The study recruited a few healthy Caucasian mothers and their six children as donors. Each child contributed approximately 3.3 million TCR beta CDR3 reads, while each mother contributed over 9.5 million. Normalized overlap was always slightly, never significantly, higher in related than unrelated mother-child pairs.

This clonotype originated in a boy aged 2 to 10 in good health. The chain links TRBV6-2 or TRBV6-3 to TRBJ2-2; TRBD2 aligns across 9 bases. Sample: blood. The CDR3 here is CATSIAGEYTGELFF. The CDR3 DNA reads TGTGCCACCTCGATAGCGGGAGAGTACACCGGGGAGCTGTTTTTT.